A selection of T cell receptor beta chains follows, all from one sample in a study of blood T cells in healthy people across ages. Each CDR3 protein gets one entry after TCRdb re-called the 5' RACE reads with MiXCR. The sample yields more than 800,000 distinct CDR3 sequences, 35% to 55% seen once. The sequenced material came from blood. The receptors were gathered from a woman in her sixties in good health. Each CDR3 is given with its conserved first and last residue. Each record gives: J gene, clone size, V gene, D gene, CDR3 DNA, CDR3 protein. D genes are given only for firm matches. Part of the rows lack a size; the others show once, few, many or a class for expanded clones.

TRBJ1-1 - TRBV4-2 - TGTGCCAGCAGCCCTCCCGAGAGCGCCAGGAGTGCTTTCTTT CASSPPESARSAFF
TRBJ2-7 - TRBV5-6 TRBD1 TGTGCCAGCAGCCAATGGGACAGGGGGTCAAGCGAGCAGTACTTC CASSQWDRGSSEQYF
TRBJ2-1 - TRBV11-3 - TGTGCCAGCAGCTCGGGACGGGGGGCCCGCTCCTACAATGAGCAGTTCTTC CASSSGRGARSYNEQFF
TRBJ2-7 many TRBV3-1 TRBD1 TGTGCCAGCAGCCAAGCTCGACAGGGCTACGAGCAGTACTTC CASSQARQGYEQYF
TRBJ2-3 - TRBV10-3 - TGTGCCATCAGTGAAGGGCAGGGGCTCACAGATACGCAGTATTTT CAISEGQGLTDTQYF
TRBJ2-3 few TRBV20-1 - TGCAGTGCTCCTGAGGGAGATACGCAGTATTTT CSAPEGDTQYF
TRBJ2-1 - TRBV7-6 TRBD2 TGTGCCAGCAGCTCACGGACTAGTGATCACAATGAGCAGTTCTTC CASSSRTSDHNEQFF
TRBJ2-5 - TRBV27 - TGTGCCAGCAGCCATGGGGGGCTGGTGGAGACCCAGTACTTC CASSHGGLVETQYF
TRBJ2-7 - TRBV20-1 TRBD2 TGCAGTGCTTTCCAACCTTCAGCGGGGAGAGGTGACGAGCAGTACTTC CSAFQPSAGRGDEQYF
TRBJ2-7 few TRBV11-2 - TGTGCCAGCAGCTTGGGGGACTCTGGCTACGAGCAGTACTTC CASSLGDSGYEQYF
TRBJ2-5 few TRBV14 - TGTGCCAGCAGCCAAGATCAGGACCCTTGGATGGAGACCCAGTACTTC CASSQDQDPWMETQYF
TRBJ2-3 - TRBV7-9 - TGTGCCAGCAGCTGGACATTATCCACAGATACGCAGTATTTT CASSWTLSTDTQYF
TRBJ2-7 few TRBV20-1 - TGCAGTGCCAGGGCTCCGGGGGCGGCTAGGGACGAGCAGTACTTC CSARAPGAARDEQYF
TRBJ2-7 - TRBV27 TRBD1 TGTGCCAGCAGTTTAAGGTCAGGGGGTTTCGAGCAGTACTTC CASSLRSGGFEQYF
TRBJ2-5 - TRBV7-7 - TGTGCCAGCAGCTCCGAAGTTGGCGGCCAAGAGACCCAGTACTTC CASSSEVGGQETQYF
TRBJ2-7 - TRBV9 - TGTGCCAGCAGCGTGGGTCCCGGACTTATCTACGAGCAGTACTTC CASSVGPGLIYEQYF
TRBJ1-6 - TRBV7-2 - TGTGCCAGCAGCTTAGAAACCCTTGGTTCACCCCTCCACTTT CASSLETLGSPLHF
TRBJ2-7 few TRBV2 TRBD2 TGTGCCAGCAGCGGGACTAGCGGGCACCACTACGAGCAGTACTTC CASSGTSGHHYEQYF
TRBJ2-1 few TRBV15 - TGTGCCACCAGCAGCCCTCAGAAAGGGCCTAACCATGAGCAGTTCTTC CATSSPQKGPNHEQFF
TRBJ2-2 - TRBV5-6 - TGTGCCAGCAGCTTTGTAGCGGAAAACACCGGGGAGCTGTTTTTT CASSFVAENTGELFF
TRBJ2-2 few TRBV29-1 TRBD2 TGCAGCGTTGAACCTAGCGGATACACCGGGGAGCTGTTTTTT CSVEPSGYTGELFF
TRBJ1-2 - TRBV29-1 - TGCAGCGTTGATTTAGACTATGGCTACACCTTC CSVDLDYGYTF
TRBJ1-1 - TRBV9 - TGTGCCAGCAGCGTTCCTCCCGGGTCTTTCTTT CASSVPPGSFF
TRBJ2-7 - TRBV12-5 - TGTGCTAGTGGTCCCCCCGGACCTTACGAGCAGTACTTC CASGPPGPYEQYF
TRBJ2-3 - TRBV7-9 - TGTGCCAGCAGCTTATGGCGGGGTCGATTAAGCACAGATACGCAGTATTTT CASSLWRGRLSTDTQYF
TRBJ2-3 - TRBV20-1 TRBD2 TGCAGTGCTAGGACTAGCGGGAGGAGCTGGGGCACAGATACGCAGTATTTT CSARTSGRSWGTDTQYF
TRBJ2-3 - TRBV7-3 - TGTGCCAGCAGCTTAAAGAGGGGGTCGCGCGGGGGACCCAGCACAGATACGCAGTATTTT CASSLKRGSRGGPSTDTQYF
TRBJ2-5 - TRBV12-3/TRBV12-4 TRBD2 TGTGCCAGCAGTTTTGGACTAGCGGGGGGGGTTGGAAAAGAGACCCAGTACTTC CASSFGLAGGVGKETQYF
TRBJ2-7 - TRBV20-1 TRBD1 TGCAGTGCTAGGCCGGGACAGGGTTACCACGAGCAGTACTTC CSARPGQGYHEQYF
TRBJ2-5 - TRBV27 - TGTGCCAGCAGTTTATTTCCAGGCCAAGAGACCCAGTACTTC CASSLFPGQETQYF
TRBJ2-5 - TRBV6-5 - TGTGCCAGCAGCCGCCCGGGACTCAGACAAGAGACCCAGTACTTC CASSRPGLRQETQYF
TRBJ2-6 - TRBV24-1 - TGTGCCACCAGTGACCCAAAACCTGGGGCCAACGTCCTGACTTTC CATSDPKPGANVLTF
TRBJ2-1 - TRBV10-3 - TGTGCCATCAGTGATGAGGAGAGCTCCTACAATGAGCAGTTCTTC CAISDEESSYNEQFF
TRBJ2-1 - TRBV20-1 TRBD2 TGCAGTTTAGTGGGGGGGACTAGCGCATACAATGAGCAGTTCTTC CSLVGGTSAYNEQFF
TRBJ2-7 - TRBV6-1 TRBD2 TGTGCCAGCAGTCCCCTCTTGTCTAGCGGGATGTACTACGAGCAGTACTTC CASSPLLSSGMYYEQYF
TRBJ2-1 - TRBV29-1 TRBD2 TGCAGCGCGTGCGGGAGCTCCTACAATGAGCAGTTCTTC CSACGSSYNEQFF
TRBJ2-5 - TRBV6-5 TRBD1 TGTGCCAGCGGGGACAGGGAAGAGACCCAGTACTTC CASGDREETQYF
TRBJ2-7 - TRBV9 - TGTGCCAGCAGCGTCGCCAGCGGGCCCACCTGCGAGCAGTACTTC CASSVASGPTCEQYF
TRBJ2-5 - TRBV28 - TGTGCCAGCAGTTTATGGACACCCCCCAAGCAGTACTTC CASSLWTPPKQYF
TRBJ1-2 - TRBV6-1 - TGTGCCAGCAGTAAACCGAGAAGACCCAAACAGGATCATGGCTACACCTTC CASSKPRRPKQDHGYTF
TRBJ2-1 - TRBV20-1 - TGCAGTGCTAGTGTCGAGGGCAATGAGCAGTTCTTC CSASVEGNEQFF
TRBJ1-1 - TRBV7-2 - TGTGCCAGCAGCTTAGAAATCGATGTTAACACTGAAGCTTTCTTT CASSLEIDVNTEAFF
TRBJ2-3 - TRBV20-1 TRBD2 TGCAGTGCTTCCCTTAGCGGGAGGGCAGTCGCAGATACGCAGTATTTT CSASLSGRAVADTQYF
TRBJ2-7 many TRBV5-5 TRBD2 TGTGCCAGCAGCACCGGACTAGCCAGTTCCTACGAGCAGTACTTC CASSTGLASSYEQYF
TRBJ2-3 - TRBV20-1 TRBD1 TGCAGTGGGGAGACAGGGACAGATACGCAGTATTTT CSGETGTDTQYF
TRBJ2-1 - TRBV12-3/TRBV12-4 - TGTGCCAGCAGTTCCCGCTATGAGCAGTTCTTC CASSSRYEQFF
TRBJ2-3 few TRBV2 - TGTGCCAGCAGTGAATTTATGGGTTTTAGTGACACAGATACGCAGTATTTT CASSEFMGFSDTDTQYF
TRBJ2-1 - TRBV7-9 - TGTGCCAGCAGCCCGATCAATGAGCAGTTCTTC CASSPINEQFF
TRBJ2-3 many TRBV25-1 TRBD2 TGTGCCAGCAGTCGATTAGCGGGTAGCACAGATACGCAGTATTTT CASSRLAGSTDTQYF
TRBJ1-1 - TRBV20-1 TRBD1 TGCAGTGCTAGAGGATGGGACAGGGGATCTGAAGCTTTCTTT CSARGWDRGSEAFF
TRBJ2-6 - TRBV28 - TGTGCCAGCAGCTGGGGACGGGGGGCGCCCGGGGCCAACGTCCTGACTTTC CASSWGRGAPGANVLTF
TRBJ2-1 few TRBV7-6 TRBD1 TGTGCCAGCAGCCTGGGACAGCCTGAGCAGTTCTTC CASSLGQPEQFF